This TCR beta chain stems from a study of T cell responses to AZD1222 COVID-19 vaccine. TCRdb's table, derived via immunoSEQ multiplex PCR, lists solely in-frame clones and lacks some. The sample lists fewer than 200,000 clones, over 80% occurring once. The CDR3 sequence is 15 residues long. The ends were cut back, 2 bases at V and 9 bases at J, with 17 bases in the middle. Germline assignment: CDR1 MNHNY and CDR2 SVGAGI (reference sequence). The receptor's source is an adult in good health. The input for sequencing was peripheral blood, taken on day 0 of AZD1222 vaccination. The genes are TRBV6-6 and TRBJ1-5, with D perhaps TRBD1 (5 bases). CDR3 loop: CASSYGGGSQGPQHF. In nucleotides, the CDR3 is TGTGCCAGCAGTTACGGCGGGGGGTCTCAAGGGCCCCAGCATTTT.